This TCR beta chain was sequenced in a study of response to subunit inactivated influenza vaccine. Study results and limitations: The authors suggested that few new T cells are recruited per seasonal influenza vaccination.

About this clonotype: Its antigen is unidentified.

MiXCR was run by TCRdb on the RT-PCR reads, yielding one entry per CDR3 protein. Here the sample spans 300,000 to 350,000 distinct CDR3 sequences, less than 25% being singletons. Trimming took 2 bases from V and 1 from J, leaving 8 bases between them. CDR1 DFQATT and CDR2 SNEGSKA come from the germline V gene (reference sequence). The CDR3 sequence is 13 residues long. The chain combines TRBV20-1 with TRBJ2-5; D may be TRBD1 (5 bases). The sample here was PBMCs from blood, taken less than 22 months after vaccination. The TCR originated in a man between 50 and 69 years old who received an inactivated influenza vaccine. The CDR3 loop reads CSARMGPQETQYF. In nucleotides, the CDR3 is TGCAGTGCTAGAATGGGGCCCCAAGAGACCCAGTACTTC.